These 23 T cell receptor beta chains were all obtained from the same sample, sequenced in a study of CD8+CD57+ T cells in acquired aplastic anemia. The TCR beta profiling, which covered VDJ combination and CDR3 sequence, was carried out using genomic DNA as the template. Using its own MiXCR run on the reads, TCRdb lists one record per CDR3 protein. The sample contains approximately 250,000 distinct CDR3 sequences, approximately 79% of which appear only once. An expansion of CD8+CD57+ cells by flow cytometry had been shown in patients chosen for sequencing. The specimen was sorted CD4+, CD8+, or CD8+CD57+ T cells (not recorded which) from PBMCs. The receptors stem from a human donor with aplastic anemia.

The chain combines TRBV19 with TRBJ2-1; D is possibly TRBD1 or TRBD2 (5 bases each). Germline V lookup: CDR1 LNHDA, CDR2 SQIVND (reference sequence). V lost 1 base to trimming and J lost 5 bases, with 12 bases between them. This CDR3 comprises 15 residues. The DNA of the CDR3 is TGTGCCAGTAGTATAGCTAGGGGAGCGGACAATGAGCAGTTCTTC. Its protein product is CASSIARGADNEQFF.

The CDR3 nucleotides read TGCAGTGCTAGAGATCTATTACAGGGACGGACACGGGATGAGCAGTTCTTC. It codes for CSARDLLQGRTRDEQFF. The chain uses TRBV20-1 and TRBJ2-1, with a possible D match to TRBD1 (6 bases). The CDR3 is 17 amino acids. The V and J ends lost 0 bases and 8 bases respectively, with 23 bases between them. CDR1 is DFQATT, CDR2 SNEGSKA, per germline (reference sequence).

The gene calls are TRBV11-1 and TRBJ2-1, with D unresolved. The CDR3 has 13 residues. V lost 6 bases, J lost 8 bases, and 14 bases lay in between. Germline V gene sequence: CDR1 SGHAT, CDR2 FQDESV (reference sequence). In nucleotides, the CDR3 is TGTGCCAGCAGTGTTGATCGGATCCATGAGCAGTTCTTC. Protein: CASSVDRIHEQFF.

This clonotype appeared once. The chain links TRBV7-3 to TRBJ2-3, with 7 nucleotides matching TRBD2. Germline lookup yields CDR1 SGHTA and CDR2 FQGTGA. With V trimmed by 2 bases and J by 10 bases, 9 bases remained unmatched. CDR3 size: 14 residues. CDR3 nucleotides: TGTGCCAGCAGCTTACCGGGAGGTCGCACTGCGCAGTATTTT. It encodes CASSLPGGRTAQYF.

The chain links TRBV7-2 to TRBJ1-1, with D possibly being TRBD1 (6 bases). V lost 0 bases and J lost 13, with 21 bases in between. Germline CDR1 and CDR2: SGHTA and FQGNSA. There are 15 residues in the CDR3. The CDR3, as DNA: TGTGCCAGCAGCTTAGCTCTGGGTCGGGACACTGAAAATTTCTTT. Residues: CASSLALGRDTENFF. Using reference TRBV7-2 and TRBJ1-1 for the parts outside the CDR3, the full variable domain is GAGVSQSPSNKVTEKGKDVELRCDPISGHTALYWYRQSLGQGLEFLIYFQGNSAPDKSGLPSDRFSAERTGGSVSTLTIQRTQQEDSAVYLCASSLALGRDTENFFGQGTRLTVV.

This clonotype was seen more than once but under ten times. The gene calls are TRBV6-1 and TRBJ2-5; TRBD2 matches 7 bases. The CDR3 sequence is 10 residues long. Germline V gives CDR1 MNHNS, CDR2 SASEGT. V lost 9 bases and J lost 13; bases outside the gene matches: 8. The CDR3 DNA is TGTGCCAGAGGGCCGAAGCGGGGGTACTTC. Translation: CARGPKRGYF.

This clonotype was seen a handful of times. CDR3: CALSPHGTEDHYEQYF. The CDR3 nucleotides are TGTGCCTTGTCGCCCCACGGGACAGAAGACCACTACGAGCAGTACTTC. The chain couples TRBV10-3 to TRBJ2-7, with 7 bases identical to TRBD1. The CDR3 is made up of 16 amino acids. Germline CDR1 reads ENHRY; CDR2 reads SYGVKD. V trimming: 11 bases; J trimming: 3 bases; junction bases outside the gene matches: 19.

The V and J genes are TRBV5-1 and TRBJ1-1; D unclear. Germline loops: CDR1 SGHRS, CDR2 YFSETQ. The CDR3 sequence is 15 residues long. The V end lost 4 bases, the J end lost 1 base, and 14 bases lay between the germline ends. CDR3 bases: TGCGCCAGCAGCCCGCTCGCCGAAGGGAACACTGAAGCTTTCTTT. Translated, it gives CASSPLAEGNTEAFF.

Regarding this clonotype: The germline gene is not matched at one end of the junction; a read error may be the cause. This chain joins TRBV7-6 and TRBJ2-3; TRBD2 agrees at 10 bases. The germline CDR1 and CDR2 sequences are SGHVS and FNYEAQ. The CDR3 runs to 14 residues. The DNA for the CDR3 is TGTGCCAGCAGTCAAGTGGCATCGTGGACTAGCGGCTACTTT. Translated: CASSQVASWTSGYF.

This clonotype was found many times. The gene calls are TRBV6-6 and TRBJ2-1, with 8 nucleotides matching TRBD1. CDR1 is MNHNY and CDR2 is SVGAGI in the germline V gene (reference sequence). The CDR3 runs to 15 residues. Unmatched junction bases numbered 12, after V lost 6 bases and J lost 8 bases. CDR3 protein: CASRADRGIFHEQFF. In DNA, the CDR3 is TGTGCCAGCAGGGCAGACAGGGGCATCTTCCATGAGCAGTTCTTC.

The chain is built from TRBV7-9 and TRBJ2-1, with D uncertain. V lost 11 bases and J 12 bases, leaving 20 bases between the germline ends. CDR3 length: 12 amino acids. Germline V gene sequence: CDR1 SEHNR, CDR2 FQNEAQ (reference sequence). CDR3 loop: CAGRRLRDTQFF. CDR3 coding DNA: TGTGCCGGACGCCGTCTTAGAGATACGCAGTTCTTC.

Concerning this clonotype itself: The conserved final phenylalanine or tryptophan is absent from the CDR3, which likely points to a read error. The V and J genes are TRBV7-9 and TRBJ1-1; the D gene is possibly TRBD1 (5 bases). Germline CDR1 is SEHNR and CDR2 is FQNEAQ (reference sequence). This CDR3 comprises 14 residues. Trimming cost V 0 bases and J 11 bases, with 16 bases left between them. The CDR3 nucleotides read TGTGCCAGCAGCTTAGCGGGGGATGGCAATGATGCTTTCCTT. It translates to CASSLAGDGNDAFL.

This clonotype occurred once. This chain connects TRBV29-1 to TRBJ1-1; 7 bases agree with TRBD1. Losses at the gene ends were 5 bases for V and 4 bases for J; bases not matched to a gene: 7. The CDR3 length is 13 residues. Germline CDR1 and CDR2: SQVTM and ANQGSEA. The CDR3 is CSVTTGIATEAFF. The CDR3 coding sequence is TGCAGCGTTACGACAGGGATTGCCACTGAAGCTTTCTTT.

This clonotype was observed a single time. The junction differs from germline at one of its ends, possibly a read error. The CDR3, as DNA: TGTGCCAACAGCTTAGCTTTGGGACTGCAAGATACACAGCTCCACTTT. Amino acid sequence: CANSLALGLQDTQLHF. This chain uses TRBV7-9 with TRBJ1-6; a weak D match, TRBD1 (5 bases). Per germline, CDR1 SEHNR and CDR2 FQNEAQ (reference sequence). This CDR3 has 16 residues.

This clonotype has a single count. The genes are TRBV2 and TRBJ2-1, with D possibly TRBD2 on 5 matching bases. This CDR3 region has 16 residues. The germline CDR1 and CDR2 sequences are SNHLY and FYNNEI. V was pared by 6 bases and J by 8 bases, with 23 bases between. The DNA for the CDR3 is TGTGCCAGCAGGGTTCAAGGAAGCGATGGGAGCGATGAGCAGTTCTTC. Amino acid sequence: CASRVQGSDGSDEQFF.

V usage is TRBV9 and J usage is TRBJ1-6; the D gene is possibly TRBD1 (5 bases). Trimming stripped 2 bases from V and 13 bases from J, with 22 bases between. Germline V gene lookup returns CDR1 SGDLS and CDR2 YYNGEE. The CDR3 extends over 16 amino acids. The CDR3 sequence: CASSVGEGSTDTPLHF. As DNA, the CDR3 is TGTGCCAGCAGCGTGGGGGAGGGGAGCACAGATACGCCCCTCCACTTT.

This rearrangement joins TRBV20-1 to TRBJ2-7; D is unclear. Germline V lookup: CDR1 DFQATT, CDR2 SNEGSKA (reference sequence). V was trimmed by 3 bases and J by 0 bases, leaving 9 bases between them. The length of the CDR3 is 13 residues. CDR3 protein: CSARGWGSYEQYF. Here the CDR3 DNA reads TGCAGTGCTAGGGGTTGGGGCTCCTACGAGCAGTACTTC.

This clonotype is classed as medium-sized. The gene calls are TRBV7-9 and TRBJ2-3; no definite D call. This CDR3 is 11 amino acids long. Per germline, CDR1 SEHNR and CDR2 FQNEAQ (reference sequence). Trimming left V 5 bases short and J 6 bases short, with 6 bases between. In DNA, the CDR3 is TGTGCCAGCAGCGCCGATGATACGCAGTATTTT. It translates to CASSADDTQYF. Filled out from reference TRBV7-9 and TRBJ2-3, the complete variable domain reads DTGVSQNPRHKITKRGQNVTFRCDPISEHNRLYWYRQTLGQGPEFLTYFQNEAQLEKSRLLSDRFSAERPKGSFSTLEIQRTEQGDSAMYLCASSADDTQYFGPGTRLTVL.

Worth noting for this clonotype: This CDR3 is missing its conserved last phenylalanine or tryptophan, likely due to a read error. It is unclear where the CDR3 begins or ends on the DNA, so no DNA is shown, and the CDR3 is as TCRdb lists it. The chain joins TRBV7-8 to TRBJ2-3; TRBD1, the table's D call, lacks a check against the DNA. The CDR3 comprises 12 residues, both ends counted. CDR1 is SGHVS, CDR2 FQNEAQ, per germline. CDR3 amino acids: CASSVAGGPETQ.

The CDR3 DNA sequence: TGTGCCAGCAGCGGGGGGTCCAGTAAAGAGACCCAGTACTTC. It yields the protein CASSGGSSKETQYF. V usage is TRBV9 and J usage is TRBJ2-5; D may match TRBD1 or TRBD2 (5 bases each). This CDR3 is 14 amino acids long. Germline V lookup: CDR1 SGDLS, CDR2 YYNGEE. Trimming removed 3 bases from V and 3 bases from J, with 12 bases in between. Drawing the rest from reference TRBV9 and TRBJ2-5, the complete variable domain is DSGVTQTPKHLITATGQRVTLRCSPRSGDLSVYWYQQSLDQGLQFLIQYYNGEERAKGNILERFSAQQFPDLHSELNLSSLELGDSALYFCASSGGSSKETQYFGPGTRLLVL.

For this clonotype: The conserved phenylalanine or tryptophan normally closing the CDR3 is absent here, so this likely arose from a read error. The limits of the CDR3 on the DNA are not certain, so only TCRdb's listed CDR3 is given. The chain uses TRBV2 and TRBJ1-5; TRBD1, as called in the table, went unchecked against the DNA. The germline CDR1 and CDR2 sequences are SNHLY and FYNNEI. Ends included, the CDR3 has 15 residues. The CDR3 loop is CASGDGVTDTQYFHS.

This clonotype was observed a single time. The CDR3 end shows no conserved phenylalanine or tryptophan, and so a read error is likely. No DNA is shown, since the ends of the CDR3 on it are uncertain; the CDR3 is the one TCRdb lists. The CDR3 sequence: CATKPRGLRNTGELMS. This chain links TRBV15 with TRBJ2-2; TRBD2, the table's D call, lacks a check against the DNA. Ends included, the CDR3 has 16 residues. The germline gives CDR1 LNHNV, CDR2 YYDKDF (reference sequence).

This chain uses TRBV7-9 with TRBJ2-3; 9 bases are a match to TRBD1. This CDR3 is 15 amino acids long. Germline V lookup: CDR1 SEHNR, CDR2 FQNEAQ (reference sequence). The V gene end was trimmed by 4 bases and the J gene end by 6 bases; junction bases not matched to a gene: 8. DNA for the CDR3: TGTGCCAGCAGCTCACTGACAGGGGGAGAGGATACGCAGTATTTT. Translating it yields CASSSLTGGEDTQYF.